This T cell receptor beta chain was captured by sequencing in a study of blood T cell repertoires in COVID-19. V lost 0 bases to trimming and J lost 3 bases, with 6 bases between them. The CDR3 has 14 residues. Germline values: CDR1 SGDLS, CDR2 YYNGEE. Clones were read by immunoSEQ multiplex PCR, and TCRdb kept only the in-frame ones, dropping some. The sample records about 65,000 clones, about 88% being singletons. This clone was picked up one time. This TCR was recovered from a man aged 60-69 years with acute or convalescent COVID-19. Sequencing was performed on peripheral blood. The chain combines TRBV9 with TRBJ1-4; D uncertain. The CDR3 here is CASSVGGSNEKLFF. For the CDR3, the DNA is TGTGCCAGCAGCGTAGGCGGATCTAATGAAAAACTGTTTTTT.